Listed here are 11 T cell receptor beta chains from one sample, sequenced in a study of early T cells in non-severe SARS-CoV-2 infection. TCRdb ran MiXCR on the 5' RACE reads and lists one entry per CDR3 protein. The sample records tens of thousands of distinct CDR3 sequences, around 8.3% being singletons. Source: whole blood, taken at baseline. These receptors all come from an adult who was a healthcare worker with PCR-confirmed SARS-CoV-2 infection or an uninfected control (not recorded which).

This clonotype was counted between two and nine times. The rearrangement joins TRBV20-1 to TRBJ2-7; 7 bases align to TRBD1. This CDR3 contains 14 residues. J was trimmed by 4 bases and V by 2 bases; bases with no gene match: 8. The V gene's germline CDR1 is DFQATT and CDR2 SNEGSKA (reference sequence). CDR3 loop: CSARLMRQGYEQYF. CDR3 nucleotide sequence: TGCAGTGCTAGACTAATGCGACAGGGATACGAGCAGTACTTC.

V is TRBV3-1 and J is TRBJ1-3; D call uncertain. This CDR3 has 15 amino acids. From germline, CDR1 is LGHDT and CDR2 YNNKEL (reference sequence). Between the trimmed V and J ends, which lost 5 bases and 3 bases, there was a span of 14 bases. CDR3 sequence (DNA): TGTGCCAGCAGCGCAAGCGGGCGCGATGGAAACACCATATATTTT. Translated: CASSASGRDGNTIYF.

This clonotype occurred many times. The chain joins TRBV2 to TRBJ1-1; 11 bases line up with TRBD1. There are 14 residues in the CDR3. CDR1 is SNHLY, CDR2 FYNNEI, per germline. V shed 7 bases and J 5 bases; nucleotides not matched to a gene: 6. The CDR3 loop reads CASKLGQGVTEAFF. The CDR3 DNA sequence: TGTGCCAGCAAGTTGGGACAGGGGGTGACTGAAGCTTTCTTT.

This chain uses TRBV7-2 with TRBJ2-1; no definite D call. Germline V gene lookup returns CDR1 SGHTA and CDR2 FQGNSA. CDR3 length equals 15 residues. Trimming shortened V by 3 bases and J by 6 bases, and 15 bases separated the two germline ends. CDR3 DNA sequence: TGTGCCAGCAGCTTTTACGGCGCTGGCTCCAATGAGCAGTTCTTC. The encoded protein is CASSFYGAGSNEQFF.

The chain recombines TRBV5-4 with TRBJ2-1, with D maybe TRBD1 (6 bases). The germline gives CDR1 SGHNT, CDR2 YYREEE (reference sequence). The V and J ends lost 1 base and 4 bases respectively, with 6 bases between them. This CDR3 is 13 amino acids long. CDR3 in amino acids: CASSLRGYNEQFF. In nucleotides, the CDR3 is TGTGCCAGCAGCTTGAGGGGGTACAATGAGCAGTTCTTC.

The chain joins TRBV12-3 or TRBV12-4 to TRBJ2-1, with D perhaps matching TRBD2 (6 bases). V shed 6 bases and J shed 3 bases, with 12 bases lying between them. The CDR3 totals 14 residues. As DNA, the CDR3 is TGTGCCAGCAGCATCCGGGACTTCTACAATGAGCAGTTCTTC. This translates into CASSIRDFYNEQFF.

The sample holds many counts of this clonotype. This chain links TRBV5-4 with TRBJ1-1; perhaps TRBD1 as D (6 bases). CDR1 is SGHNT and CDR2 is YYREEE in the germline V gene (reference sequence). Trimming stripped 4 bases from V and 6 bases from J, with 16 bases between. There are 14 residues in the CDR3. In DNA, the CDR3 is TGTGCCAGCAGCCAAGGGGGATGGGCCCCTGAAGCTTTCTTT. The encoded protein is CASSQGGWAPEAFF.

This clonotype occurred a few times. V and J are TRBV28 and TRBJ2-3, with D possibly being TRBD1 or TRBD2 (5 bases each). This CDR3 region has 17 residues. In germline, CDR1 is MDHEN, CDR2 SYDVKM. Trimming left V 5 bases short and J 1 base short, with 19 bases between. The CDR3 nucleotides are TGTGCCAGCAGTCTCATTGGGACGATCCGGGGCACAGATACGCAGTATTTT. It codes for CASSLIGTIRGTDTQYF.

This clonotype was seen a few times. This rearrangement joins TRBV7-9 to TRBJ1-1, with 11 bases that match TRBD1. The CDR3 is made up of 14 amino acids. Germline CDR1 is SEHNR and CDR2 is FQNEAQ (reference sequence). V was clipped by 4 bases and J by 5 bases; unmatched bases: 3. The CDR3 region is CASSYRDRGTEAFF. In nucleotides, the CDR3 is TGTGCCAGCAGCTACCGGGACAGGGGGACTGAAGCTTTCTTT.

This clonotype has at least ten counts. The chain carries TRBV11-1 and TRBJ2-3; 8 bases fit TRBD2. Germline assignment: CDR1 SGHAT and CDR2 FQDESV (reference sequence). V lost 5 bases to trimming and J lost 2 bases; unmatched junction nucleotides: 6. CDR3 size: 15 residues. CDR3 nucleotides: TGTGCCAGCAGCCCGGGACTAGAGGACACAGATACGCAGTATTTT. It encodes CASSPGLEDTDTQYF.

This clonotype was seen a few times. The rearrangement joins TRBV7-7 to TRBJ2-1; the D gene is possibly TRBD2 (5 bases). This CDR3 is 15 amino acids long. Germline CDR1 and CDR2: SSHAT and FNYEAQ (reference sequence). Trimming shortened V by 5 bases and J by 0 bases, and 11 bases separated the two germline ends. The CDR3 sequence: CASSPETTSYNEQFF. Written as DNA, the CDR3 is TGTGCCAGCAGCCCCGAGACTACCTCCTACAATGAGCAGTTCTTC.